This T cell receptor (beta chain) was sequenced during a study of human thymus T cells. This clone is a singleton in its sample. The target antigen is unknown. It was from resections taken during corrective heart surgery that the thymus tissue came. Congenital heart defects were the reason for the corrective surgery that the donors, healthy Finnish infants, were having. Produced via immunoSEQ multiplex PCR; TCRdb's table is partial and in-frame only. Of tens of thousands of clones detected, 95% appear once; the ten largest clones hold around 0.034%. CDR1 is SGHDN and CDR2 is FVKESK in the germline V gene. Trimming removed 4 bases from V and 0 bases from J, with 13 bases in between. The CDR3 runs 15 residues. Whole-study findings and limits: In thymic and blood repertoires alike, V and J usage looked biased. A high degree of thymic repertoire overlap among unrelated individuals was reported in related research.

The gene calls are TRBV14 and TRBJ2-7; D assignment may be TRBD1 or TRBD2 (6 bases each). The TCR was taken from a girl under three years old with a congenital heart defect but otherwise immunologically healthy. Sequenced: thymus tissue. The CDR3 is CASSPLRGDSYEQYF. CDR3 DNA sequence: TGTGCCAGCAGCCCGTTGAGGGGGGACTCCTACGAGCAGTACTTC.